This entry lists 15 T cell receptor beta chains sequenced from one sample in a study of human T cells and chemical hapten exposure. TCRdb re-analysed the RACE reads in MiXCR, keeping a single row per CDR3 protein. The repertoire holds about 45,000 distinct CDR3 sequences, with 3.5% to 4.5% as singletons. Time point in this sample: healthy volunteer bleed at 2 weeks. Someone pulled total RNA out of unfractionated whole blood. Sequenced: whole blood. The receptor source for this set is a human donor in good health. Some clones in this sample may be carry-over from other donors' samples.

This clonotype was counted many times. The chain recombines TRBV15 with TRBJ2-2, with D possibly matching TRBD2 (5 bases). CDR1 and CDR2 (germline): LNHNV, YYDKDF (reference sequence). This CDR3 spans 15 amino acids. Deletions cut 5 bases from V and 1 base from J, with 11 bases between. CDR3 sequence (DNA): TGTGCCACCAGCCCCCCACGGGGGAACACCGGGGAGCTGTTTTTT. It specifies CATSPPRGNTGELFF.

In its sample, this clonotype was seen a few times. This chain uses TRBV6-2 or TRBV6-3 with TRBJ1-5, with TRBD1 as a possible D gene (5 bases). V shed 6 bases and J shed 6 bases, with 18 bases lying between them. The CDR3 loop spans 15 amino acids. Germline loops: CDR1 MNHEY, CDR2 SVGEGT. In nucleotides, the CDR3 is TGTGCCAGCAGCCCGACGGGAAGTCAGGGTCAGCCCCAGCATTTT. Translation gives CASSPTGSQGQPQHF.

This clonotype occurred many times. This rearrangement joins TRBV12-3 or TRBV12-4 to TRBJ1-2; maybe TRBD1 (6 bases). This CDR3 is 16 amino acids long. V was clipped by 6 bases and J by 2 bases, with 19 bases between them. The CDR3 nucleotides are TGTGCCAGCAGCAAAGTGAGGGGGATAACCAACTATGGCTACACCTTC. Protein product: CASSKVRGITNYGYTF.

This clonotype was counted ten times or more. The chain combines TRBV29-1 with TRBJ1-2; D gene unclear. The V end was cut by 1 base, the J end by 0 bases, with 12 bases between. This CDR3 contains 15 residues. Germline CDR1 is SQVTM and CDR2 is ANQGSEA. The CDR3 DNA follows: TGCAGCGTTGAAGTGGCGACATCCCCTAACTATGGCTACACCTTC. It yields the protein CSVEVATSPNYGYTF.

This clonotype was recorded many times. The chain couples TRBV30 to TRBJ2-5, with D uncertain. Germline CDR1 GTSNPN, CDR2 SVGIG (reference sequence). Trimming stripped 2 bases from V and 1 base from J, with 17 bases between. The CDR3 has 16 residues. The CDR3 loop is CAWSTGRPTVQETQYF. The CDR3, as DNA: TGTGCCTGGAGTACCGGCCGCCCTACAGTCCAAGAGACCCAGTACTTC.

This clonotype was counted a few times. This rearrangement joins TRBV7-8 to TRBJ2-1; D gene unclear. Looked up from germline, CDR1 is SGHVS and CDR2 is FQNEAQ. With 1 base removed from V and 5 bases from J, the gap between germline ends came to 12 bases. This CDR3 has 15 amino acids. CDR3 sequence reads: CASSLGQTRHNEQFF. The CDR3 DNA reads as TGTGCCAGCAGCTTAGGCCAAACAAGACACAATGAGCAGTTCTTC.

This clonotype was seen ten or more times. V and J are TRBV24-1 and TRBJ2-1; 12 bases fit TRBD2. V trimming: 5 bases; J trimming: 0 bases; junction bases outside the gene matches: 4. This CDR3 has 17 residues. Per germline, CDR1 KGHDR and CDR2 SFDVKD. The CDR3 sequence: CATSAGTSGYSYNEQFF. The DNA of the CDR3 is TGTGCCACCAGTGCCGGGACTAGCGGGTACTCCTACAATGAGCAGTTCTTC.

This clonotype showed up just a few times. The rearrangement joins TRBV4-1 to TRBJ1-5; 8 bases align to TRBD1. V gave up 1 base and J gave up 9 bases; unmatched junction bases: 14. The germline V gene has CDR1 MGHRA and CDR2 YSYEKL. The CDR3 spans 17 residues. The CDR3 sequence: CASSQVPADRAVSPQHF. The CDR3, as DNA: TGCGCCAGCAGCCAAGTTCCTGCGGACAGGGCGGTTTCGCCCCAGCATTTT.

This clonotype has at least ten counts. The V and J genes are TRBV13 and TRBJ2-2; 7 nucleotides line up with TRBD2. The trim removed 5 bases at V and 6 bases at J, leaving 12 bases unmatched. The CDR3 has 16 amino acids. Germline V gives CDR1 PRHDT, CDR2 FYEKMQ (reference sequence). The CDR3 loop is CASSLTPGGSSGELFF. The CDR3 nucleotides read TGTGCCAGCAGCCTTACCCCGGGAGGTTCATCCGGGGAGCTGTTTTTT. Filled out from reference TRBV13 and TRBJ2-2, the complete variable domain reads AAGVIQSPRHLIKEKRETATLKCYPIPRHDTVYWYQQGPGQDPQFLISFYEKMQSDKGSIPDRFSAQQFSDYHSELNMSSLELGDSALYFCASSLTPGGSSGELFFGEGSRLTVL.

This clonotype was seen at least ten times. Germline is not matched at one junction end, which may reflect a read error. Here the CDR3 DNA reads TGTGCTAGCAGCTTAGACCCTAGCACAGATACGCAGTATTTT. Its protein is CASSLDPSTDTQYF. The V call is TRBV7-7, the J call TRBJ2-3; D not certain. CDR1 and CDR2 from the germline V gene are SSHAT and FNYEAQ (reference sequence). CDR3 length: 14 amino acids.

In this sample, this clonotype turned up many times. V usage is TRBV3-1 and J usage is TRBJ1-6, with 10 positions matching TRBD1. V lost 5 bases, J lost 9 bases, and 7 bases stayed unmatched. Germline CDR1 is LGHDT and CDR2 is YNNKEL (reference sequence). The CDR3 contains 15 residues. This CDR3 reads CASSFRTGGFSPLHF. CDR3 nucleotide sequence: TGTGCCAGCAGCTTCCGGACAGGGGGTTTTTCACCCCTCCACTTT.

The table lists this clonotype with many counts. This rearrangement joins TRBV27 to TRBJ2-1; D is possibly TRBD2 (6 bases). Germline V gene sequence: CDR1 MNHEY, CDR2 SMNVEV (reference sequence). V gave up 5 bases and J gave up 5 bases, with 25 bases separating them. This CDR3 spans 18 amino acids. CDR3 residues: CASSLNYGRGLPNNEQFF. CDR3 bases: TGTGCCAGCAGTCTAAACTATGGACGGGGGTTACCGAACAATGAGCAGTTCTTC.

This clonotype showed up many times. The V gene is TRBV5-5, the J gene TRBJ2-3; 14 nucleotides align to TRBD2. Germline V gene lookup returns CDR1 SGHKS and CDR2 YYEKEE (reference sequence). The CDR3 is made up of 19 amino acids. V lost 4 bases, J lost 6 bases, and 16 bases stayed unmatched. Here the CDR3 reads CASSPVYSGLAGVTDTQYF. The CDR3 DNA reads TGTGCCAGCAGCCCTGTCTATTCGGGACTAGCGGGAGTCACGGATACGCAGTATTTT.

This clonotype was detected only a few times. The chain combines TRBV2 with TRBJ2-5, with no clear D. Germline V lookup: CDR1 SNHLY, CDR2 FYNNEI. The CDR3 is 11 amino acids. Trimming removed 7 bases from V and 1 base from J, with 4 bases in between. CDR3 amino acids: CASIIQETQYF. CDR3 in DNA: TGTGCCAGCATCATCCAAGAGACCCAGTACTTC.

The chain uses TRBV28 and TRBJ1-2; D may be TRBD1 (5 bases). The germline CDR1 and CDR2 sequences are MDHEN and SYDVKM. Trimming stripped 6 bases from V and 4 bases from J, with 18 bases between. This CDR3 has 15 amino acids. CDR3 region: CASSQMGRATYGYTF. The CDR3 DNA sequence: TGTGCCAGCAGCCAAATGGGCAGGGCCACCTATGGCTACACCTTC.